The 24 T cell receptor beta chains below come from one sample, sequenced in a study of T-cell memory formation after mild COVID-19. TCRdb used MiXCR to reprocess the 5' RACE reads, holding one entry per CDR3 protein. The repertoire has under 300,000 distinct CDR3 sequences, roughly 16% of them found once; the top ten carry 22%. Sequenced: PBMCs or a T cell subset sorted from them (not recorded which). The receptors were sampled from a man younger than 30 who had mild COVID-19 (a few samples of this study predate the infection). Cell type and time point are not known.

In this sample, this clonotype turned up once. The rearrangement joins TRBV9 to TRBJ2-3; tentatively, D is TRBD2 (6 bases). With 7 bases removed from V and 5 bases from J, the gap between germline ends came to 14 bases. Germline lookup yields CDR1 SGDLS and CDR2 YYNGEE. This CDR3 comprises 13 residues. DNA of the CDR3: TGTGCCAGCGGCCGCCTCGGGGGAGATACGCAGTATTTT. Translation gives CASGRLGGDTQYF.

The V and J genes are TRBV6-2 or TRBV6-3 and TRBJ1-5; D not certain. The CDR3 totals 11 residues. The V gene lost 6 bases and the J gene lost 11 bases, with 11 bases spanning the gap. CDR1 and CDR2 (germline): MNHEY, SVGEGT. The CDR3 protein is CASSPGPSQHF. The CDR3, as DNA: TGTGCCAGCAGCCCAGGACCCTCCCAGCATTTT.

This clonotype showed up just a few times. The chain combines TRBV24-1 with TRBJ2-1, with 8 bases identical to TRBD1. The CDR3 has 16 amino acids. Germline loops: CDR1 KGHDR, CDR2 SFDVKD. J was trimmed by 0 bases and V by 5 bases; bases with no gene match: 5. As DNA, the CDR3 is TGTGCCACCAGTGTAAGACAGGGGAGCTCCTACAATGAGCAGTTCTTC. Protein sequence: CATSVRQGSSYNEQFF.

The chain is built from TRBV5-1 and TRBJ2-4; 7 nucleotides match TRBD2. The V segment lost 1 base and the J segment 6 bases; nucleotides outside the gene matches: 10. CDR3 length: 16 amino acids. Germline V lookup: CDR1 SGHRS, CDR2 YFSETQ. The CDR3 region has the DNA TGCGCCAGCAGCTTGCAAGCGGCCGGCGGGGGAAACATTCAGTACTTC. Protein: CASSLQAAGGGNIQYF.

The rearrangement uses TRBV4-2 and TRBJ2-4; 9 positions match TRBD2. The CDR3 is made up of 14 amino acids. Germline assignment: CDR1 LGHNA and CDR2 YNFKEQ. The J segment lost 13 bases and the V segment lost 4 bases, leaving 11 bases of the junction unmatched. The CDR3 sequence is CASSPAGGQAVQYF. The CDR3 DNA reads TGTGCCAGCAGCCCCGCGGGGGGGCAGGCGGTGCAGTACTTC.

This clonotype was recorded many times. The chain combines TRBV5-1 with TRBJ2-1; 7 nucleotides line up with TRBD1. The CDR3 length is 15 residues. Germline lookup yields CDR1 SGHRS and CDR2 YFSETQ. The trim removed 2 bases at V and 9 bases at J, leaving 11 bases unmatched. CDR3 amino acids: CASSFLTGDGAEQFF. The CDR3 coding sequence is TGCGCCAGCAGCTTTTTAACAGGGGATGGAGCTGAGCAGTTCTTC.

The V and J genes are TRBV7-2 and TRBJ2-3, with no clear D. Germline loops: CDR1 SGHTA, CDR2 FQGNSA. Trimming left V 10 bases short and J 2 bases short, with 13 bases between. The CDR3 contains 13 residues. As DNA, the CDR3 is TGTGCCACCCATGCGACTGTCACAGATACGCAGTATTTT. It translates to CATHATVTDTQYF.

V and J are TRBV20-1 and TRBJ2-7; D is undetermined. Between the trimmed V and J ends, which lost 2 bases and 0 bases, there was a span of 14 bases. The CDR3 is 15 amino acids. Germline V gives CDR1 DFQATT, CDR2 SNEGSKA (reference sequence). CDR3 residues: CSARPGPGSSYEQYF. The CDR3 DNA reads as TGCAGTGCTAGACCTGGGCCAGGAAGCTCCTACGAGCAGTACTTC.

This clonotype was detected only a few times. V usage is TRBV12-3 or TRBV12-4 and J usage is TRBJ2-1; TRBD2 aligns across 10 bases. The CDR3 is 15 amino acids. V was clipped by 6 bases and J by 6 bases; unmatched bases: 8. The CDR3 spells CASRMSGGAGNEQFF. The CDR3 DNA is TGTGCCAGCAGGATGAGCGGGGGGGCCGGCAATGAGCAGTTCTTC.

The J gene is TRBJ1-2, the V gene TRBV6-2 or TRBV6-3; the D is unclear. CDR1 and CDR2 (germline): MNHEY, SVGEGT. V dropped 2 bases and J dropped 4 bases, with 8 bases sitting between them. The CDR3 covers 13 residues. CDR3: CASSYGGLYGYTF. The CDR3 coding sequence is TGTGCCAGCAGTTACGGCGGACTCTATGGCTACACCTTC.

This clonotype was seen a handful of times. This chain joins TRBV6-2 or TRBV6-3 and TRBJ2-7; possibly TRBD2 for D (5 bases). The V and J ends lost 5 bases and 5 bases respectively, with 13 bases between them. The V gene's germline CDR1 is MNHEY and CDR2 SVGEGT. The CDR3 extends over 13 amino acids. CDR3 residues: CASSRASPHEQYV. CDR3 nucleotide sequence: TGTGCCAGCAGTCGAGCTAGCCCCCACGAGCAGTACGTC.

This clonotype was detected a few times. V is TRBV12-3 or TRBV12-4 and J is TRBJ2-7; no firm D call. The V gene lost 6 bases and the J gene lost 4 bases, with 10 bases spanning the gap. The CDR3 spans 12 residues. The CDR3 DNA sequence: TGTGCCAGCAGCTCGAGATCTTACGAGCAGTACGTC. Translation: CASSSRSYEQYV.

CDR3 nucleotides: TGTGCCAGCAGCCAATCGGGGAACACCGGGGAGCTGTTTTTT. Residues: CASSQSGNTGELFF. This chain joins TRBV7-3 and TRBJ2-2; D is undetermined. Germline CDR1 SGHTA, CDR2 FQGTGA. V was shortened by 5 bases and J by 1 base, with 8 bases between the two germline ends. CDR3 size: 14 residues.

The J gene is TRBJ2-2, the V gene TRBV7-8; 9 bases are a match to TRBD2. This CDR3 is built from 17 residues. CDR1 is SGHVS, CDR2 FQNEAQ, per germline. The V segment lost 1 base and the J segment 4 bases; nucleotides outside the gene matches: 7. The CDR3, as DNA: TGTGCCAGCAGCTTAGGTTTAGCGGGGGTGTCCACCGGGGAGCTGTTTTTT. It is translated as CASSLGLAGVSTGELFF.

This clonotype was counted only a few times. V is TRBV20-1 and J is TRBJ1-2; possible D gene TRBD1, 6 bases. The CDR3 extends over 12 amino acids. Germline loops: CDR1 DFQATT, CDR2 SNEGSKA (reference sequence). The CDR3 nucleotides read TGCAGGACCGACAGGCCTAACTATGGCTACACCTTC. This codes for CRTDRPNYGYTF.

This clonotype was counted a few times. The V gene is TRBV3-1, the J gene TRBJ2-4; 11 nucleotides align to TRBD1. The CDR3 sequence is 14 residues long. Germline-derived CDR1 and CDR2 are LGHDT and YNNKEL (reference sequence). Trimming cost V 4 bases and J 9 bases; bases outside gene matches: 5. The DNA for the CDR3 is TGTGCCAGCAGCCTCGGACAGGGGGCAACCATTCAGTACTTC. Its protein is CASSLGQGATIQYF.

The CDR3 protein is CASRVGYKAEGTDTQYF. DNA for the CDR3: TGCGCCAGCCGGGTGGGTTACAAGGCGGAGGGGACAGATACGCAGTATTTT. V gene TRBV5-1 combines with J gene TRBJ2-3, with D maybe TRBD2 (6 bases). CDR3 length: 17 residues. Germline V gives CDR1 SGHRS, CDR2 YFSETQ. V was pared by 7 bases and J by 3 bases, with 24 bases between.

The DNA of the CDR3 is TGTGCCACCAGCAGAGACAGGCTCCTGAACACTGAAGCTTTCTTT. Amino acid sequence: CATSRDRLLNTEAFF. This chain uses TRBV15 with TRBJ1-1; D is undetermined. The V end lost 0 bases, the J end lost 0 bases, and 8 bases lay between the germline ends. The germline CDR1 and CDR2 sequences are LNHNV and YYDKDF (reference sequence). This CDR3 spans 15 amino acids. Combining the CDR3 with reference TRBV15 and TRBJ1-1 gives the whole variable domain DAMVIQNPRYQVTQFGKPVTLSCSQTLNHNVMYWYQQKSSQAPKLLFHYYDKDFNNEADTPDNFQSRRPNTSFCFLDIRSPGLGDTAMYLCATSRDRLLNTEAFFGQGTRLTVV.

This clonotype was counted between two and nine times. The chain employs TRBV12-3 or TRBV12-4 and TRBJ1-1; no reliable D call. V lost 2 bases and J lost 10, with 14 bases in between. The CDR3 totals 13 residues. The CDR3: CASSLFAKPVAFF. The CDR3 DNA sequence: TGTGCCAGCAGTTTATTCGCTAAACCGGTAGCTTTCTTT.

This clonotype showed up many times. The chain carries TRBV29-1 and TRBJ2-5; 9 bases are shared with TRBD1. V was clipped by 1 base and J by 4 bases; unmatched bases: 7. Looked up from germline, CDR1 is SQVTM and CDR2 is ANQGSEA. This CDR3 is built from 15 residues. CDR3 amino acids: CSVEGVQGAGETQYF. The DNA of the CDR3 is TGCAGCGTTGAAGGAGTACAGGGGGCTGGAGAGACCCAGTACTTC.

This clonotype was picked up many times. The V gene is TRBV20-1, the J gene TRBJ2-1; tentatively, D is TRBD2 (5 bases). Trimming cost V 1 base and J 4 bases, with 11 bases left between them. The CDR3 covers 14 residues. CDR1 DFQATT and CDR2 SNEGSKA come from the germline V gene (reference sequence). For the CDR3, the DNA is TGCAGTGCTAGAGTCTTTACGGGGTACAATGAGCAGTTCTTC. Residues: CSARVFTGYNEQFF.

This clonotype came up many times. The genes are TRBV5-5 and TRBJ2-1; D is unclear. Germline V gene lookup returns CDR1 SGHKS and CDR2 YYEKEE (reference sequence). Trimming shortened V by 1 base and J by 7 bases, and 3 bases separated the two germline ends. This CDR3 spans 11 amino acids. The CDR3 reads CASSLSNEQFF. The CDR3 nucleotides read TGTGCCAGCAGCTTGTCGAATGAGCAGTTCTTC.

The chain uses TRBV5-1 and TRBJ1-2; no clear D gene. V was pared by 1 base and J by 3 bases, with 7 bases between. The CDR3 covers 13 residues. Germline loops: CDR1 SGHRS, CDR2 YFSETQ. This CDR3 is CASSLNGYYGYTF. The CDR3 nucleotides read TGCGCCAGCAGCTTGAACGGTTACTATGGCTACACCTTC. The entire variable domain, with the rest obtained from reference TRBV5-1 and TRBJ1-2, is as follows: KAGVTQTPRYLIKTRGQQVTLSCSPISGHRSVSWYQQTPGQGLQFLFEYFSETQRNKGNFPGRFSGRQFSNSRSEMNVSTLELGDSALYLCASSLNGYYGYTFGSGTRLTVV.

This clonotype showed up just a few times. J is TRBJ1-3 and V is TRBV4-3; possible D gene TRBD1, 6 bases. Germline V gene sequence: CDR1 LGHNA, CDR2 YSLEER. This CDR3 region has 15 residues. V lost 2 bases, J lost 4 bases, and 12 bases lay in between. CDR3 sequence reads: CASSQLTGFGNTIYF. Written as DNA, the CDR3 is TGCGCCAGCAGCCAACTCACAGGGTTCGGAAACACCATATATTTT.